This T cell receptor beta chain derives from a study of blood T cell repertoires in COVID-19 (dated by TCRdb to about 2020). Some background on the complete study: Collaborator samples came from the United States, Italy and Spain and covered acute and convalescent phases of COVID-19. The repertoires were released in a freely available public database intended as a resource for research on the immune response to SARS-CoV-2. Nearly every sample came with metadata listing a de-identified subject ID, COVID-19 status, age in years and sex. Subjects who had been exposed to COVID-19, were actively infected with it, or had recovered from it provided the deeply sampled blood TCRbeta repertoires that made up the dataset. Where available, HLA class I and class II types were obtained from metadata supplied by the sample provider rather than from assay-based typing. The samples were drawn from the first 160 participants of the ongoing ImmuneRACE study and from about 1,200 subjects provided by 6 global collaborators. The material from the prospective study consisted of cDNA or gDNA derived from T cells, B-cell-depleted T cells, or PBMCs. The research as a whole found: The quantity of clinical and demographic metadata differed by source and by participant and was supplied without curation.

V is clipped by 2 bases and J by 1 base, and the sequence between their germline boundaries is 5 bases long. CDR3 length: 13 amino acids, cysteine to phenylalanine. Only CDR3 DNA is held: 39 bases, read in frame from base 1. CDR1 and CDR2 are drawn from the germline V gene: KGHSH, LQKENI. Enrolling through a virtual design, the prospective study's participants ranged in age from about 18 to 89 years and lived across 24 United States geographic areas. Cohort assignment in the prospective study relied on participant-reported clinical history from a screening survey and a study questionnaire. In the prospective study, whole blood, serum and a nasopharyngeal or oropharyngeal swab were collected from each participant by mobile phlebotomists. Additional blood draws and questionnaires over an approximately 2-month period could optionally be provided by prospective study participants. Prospective study blood samples were shipped either frozen or at room temperature before DNA extraction.

Comments on this clone: No antigen is known for it. Base qualities are missing; no much larger clone stands one base away.

TCRbeta CDR3 regions were amplified from genomic DNA using the immunoSEQ Assay, a bias-controlled multiplex PCR. In the original analysis: Nucleated cell counts per sample were estimated from amplification of reference gene primers within the assay. Sequence reads were collapsed and filtered to measure the absolute abundance of every unique TCRbeta CDR3 rearrangement. For each sample, productive Simpson clonality was calculated as the square root of Simpson's diversity index across productive rearrangements. Imported from immuneACCESS, the table was reduced by TCRdb to in-frame sequences with V and J called. These copies leave out some clones; in studies compared against another copy, an unresolved V gene accounts for under half, and the cause of the remainder is not known. Clone size and V and J calls were adopted from that table, with D and trimming inferred from the DNA. For this sample the table gives almost 400,000 clones, of which approximately 87% were detected only once. Approximately 1% of the sample belongs to the ten largest clones.

The clonotype originates from a woman in her twenties or thirties with acute COVID-19. The sample was PBMCs or T cells enriched from blood (not recorded which). Recombination joined TRBV18 with TRBJ1-1; a confident D gene designation cannot be given. CDR3 protein: CASSPKQNTEAFF. The bases read TGTGCCAGCTCACCAAAACAGAACACTGAAGCTTTCTTT.